This TCR beta chain was recorded in a study of identical twins. The study, taken as a whole, reports: Conclusions came from cross-sectional statistical analysis, not from following the same donors. Memory repertoires showed no such pattern, whereas abundant cord blood beta clonotypes carried fewer insertions.

TCRdb used MiXCR to reprocess the 5' RACE reads, holding one entry per CDR3 protein. This table has 1.5 million to 2 million distinct CDR3 sequences, around a third appearing once. Unmatched junction bases numbered 12, after V lost 7 bases and J lost 4 bases. CDR3 length equals 15 residues. A note on this clonotype: What it recognizes is unknown.

The sample comprised cord blood. The TCR comes from a newborn girl in good health. The chain has TRBV12-3 or TRBV12-4 and TRBJ1-2, with TRBD1 matching 7 bases. The CDR3 DNA reads TGTGCCAGCAATGGTGGCCTGACAGGGCGCTATGGCTACACCTTC. As protein: CASNGGLTGRYGYTF.